This TCR beta chain was obtained from a study of T cells in tuberculosis. The junction had 10 bases not matched to a gene; V was cut back by 3 bases and J by 2 bases. CDR3 size: 16 residues. CDR1 is SEHNR, CDR2 FQNEAQ, per germline (reference sequence). The data were produced by immunoSEQ multiplex PCR, yet TCRdb's version contains in-frame clones alone and is incomplete. The data show some 34,000 clones, approximately 93% seen once. This sequence was found in a donor aged 5 to 30 with latent tuberculosis or without tuberculosis infection. The chain carries TRBV7-9 and TRBJ2-7; 7 nucleotides align to TRBD1. Sequencing input: PBMCs. This CDR3 reads CASSLRQGSKTYEQYF. The CDR3 DNA reads TGTGCCAGCAGCTTGAGACAGGGCTCCAAGACCTACGAGCAGTACTTC.